This T cell receptor beta chain was documented in a study of long-term antiretroviral therapy in people with HIV. Findings of the study overall: Whichever time point was examined, clones expanded before ART dominated the repertoire. An increase in diversity followed ART, yet levels stayed below transplant donor controls.

This clone was recorded a few times. Antigen unknown. Sequencing relied on immunoSEQ assay v3.0, run at survey level. This table comes from immunoSEQ multiplex PCR, and its TCRdb copy is limited to in-frame clones, with some not included. The table shows 32,000 or so clones, with roughly 85% occurring only once. V was shortened by 1 base and J by 3 bases, with 7 bases between the two germline ends. Germline CDR1 and CDR2: SGHDN and FVKESK. This CDR3 has 13 residues. The chain links TRBV14 to TRBJ2-7; D ambiguous. Sequenced here: unsorted PBMCs, sampled roughly 3.3 years after starting antiretroviral therapy. This sequence was found in a man aged 18 to 35 with HIV. DNA of the CDR3: TGTGCCAGCAGCCAAGGGCTCTTCTACGAGCAGTACTTC. Protein: CASSQGLFYEQYF.